Following are 20 T cell receptor beta chains from one sample sequenced in a study of blood T cell repertoires in COVID-19. Assay: immunoSEQ multiplex PCR; the TCRdb copy retains only in-frame clones and omits some. The table lists about 80,000 clones, approximately 85% of them singletons. The sequenced sample consisted of peripheral blood. The receptor set was obtained from a human donor in a cohort sampled during active COVID-19.

The rearrangement joins TRBV19 to TRBJ1-1, with D unresolved. Per germline, CDR1 LNHDA and CDR2 SQIVND (reference sequence). Trimming took 7 bases from V and 3 from J, leaving 12 bases between them. This CDR3 has 13 residues. The CDR3 loop is CASKMKRDTEAFF. CDR3 coding DNA: TGTGCCAGTAAAATGAAGCGAGACACTGAAGCTTTCTTT.

This chain joins TRBV19 and TRBJ1-4; D remains unclear. Germline values: CDR1 LNHDA, CDR2 SQIVND (reference sequence). The V gene lost 8 bases and the J gene lost 0 bases, with 13 bases spanning the gap. This CDR3 contains 15 residues. CDR3: CASSTSLATNEKLFF. CDR3 in DNA: TGTGCCAGTTCAACCTCACTTGCAACTAATGAAAAACTGTTTTTT.

V and J are TRBV7-8 and TRBJ2-7, with 8 bases that match TRBD1. The length of the CDR3 is 15 residues. The germline CDR1 and CDR2 sequences are SGHVS and FQNEAQ. Trimming took 5 bases from V and 3 from J; bases not matched to a gene: 9. CDR3 sequence reads: CASSPGQGSDYEQYF. The CDR3 nucleotides are TGTGCCAGCAGCCCCGGACAGGGAAGCGACTACGAGCAGTACTTC.

The V and J genes are TRBV5-4 and TRBJ2-7, with 10 bases that match TRBD1. The CDR3 consists of 15 residues. Germline CDR1 reads SGHNT; CDR2 reads YYREEE (reference sequence). The V segment lost 2 bases and the J segment 7 bases; nucleotides outside the gene matches: 9. The CDR3 region has the DNA TGTGCCAGCAGCTTACGACAGGGGGCGGTCCCGGAGCAGTACTTC. This sequence encodes CASSLRQGAVPEQYF.

This clone turned up a few times. This rearrangement joins TRBV20-1 to TRBJ1-2; unclear D gene. Germline V CDR1 and CDR2: DFQATT, SNEGSKA (reference sequence). V shed 3 bases and J shed 8 bases, with 4 bases lying between them. The CDR3 is made up of 9 amino acids. CDR3 sequence (DNA): TGCAGTGCTAGCTACGGCTACACCTTC. As protein: CSASYGYTF.

This clone occurred once. The V gene is TRBV6-6, the J gene TRBJ1-6; 7 nucleotides match TRBD1. The V and J ends lost 2 bases and 13 bases, in that order; junction bases with no gene match: 14. Germline CDR1 is MNHNY and CDR2 is SVGAGI (reference sequence). The CDR3 has 16 residues. CDR3 nucleotide sequence: TGTGCCAGCAGTTACCAACCGGGACAGCTCTTTTATCCCCTCCACTTT. It specifies CASSYQPGQLFYPLHF.

The rearrangement uses TRBV9 and TRBJ2-3; a weak D match, TRBD2 (5 bases). The length of the CDR3 is 16 residues. Trimming pared 4 bases from V and 1 base from J, leaving 16 bases between. Per germline, CDR1 SGDLS and CDR2 YYNGEE. The CDR3 DNA reads TGTGCCAGCAGCCCTGATAGCGCCGCGGGCACAGATACGCAGTATTTT. It encodes CASSPDSAAGTDTQYF.

The chain links TRBV12-3 or TRBV12-4 to TRBJ1-5; no reliable D call. There are 12 residues in the CDR3. V was trimmed by 4 bases and J by 4 bases, leaving 5 bases between them. DNA for the CDR3: TGTGCCAGCAGTTCCCAGAATCAGCCCCAGCATTTT. Translation: CASSSQNQPQHF.

The CDR3 sequence: CASSKPGGQRGLREKLFF. The CDR3 DNA reads as TGTGCCAGCAGCAAACCCGGGGGACAGAGAGGACTGAGAGAAAAACTGTTTTTT. The rearrangement joins TRBV21-1 to TRBJ1-4; no check of the table's D call, TRBD1, against the DNA was made. TRBV21-1 counts as a pseudogene. The CDR3 has 18 amino acids.

Only a few counts were recorded for this clone. The chain joins TRBV10-2 to TRBJ1-1; 7 bases map to TRBD1. Trimming at V came to 7 bases and at J to 6 bases, leaving 8 bases not matched to a gene. The CDR3 totals 13 residues. CDR1 and CDR2 (germline): WSHSY, SAAADI. The CDR3: CASTYNRGSEAFF. CDR3 sequence (DNA): TGCGCCAGCACTTATAACAGGGGCTCTGAAGCTTTCTTT.

The J gene is TRBJ2-7, the V gene TRBV3-1 (or the pseudogene TRBV3-2), with D perhaps TRBD1 (5 bases). V shed 0 bases and J shed 6 bases, with 12 bases lying between them. The V gene's germline CDR1 is LGHDT and CDR2 YNNKEL (reference sequence). The CDR3 has 14 amino acids. The CDR3 loop is CASSQEGHGSEQYF. The CDR3 DNA is TGTGCCAGCAGCCAAGAGGGGCACGGGTCCGAGCAGTACTTC.

This clone is a singleton in its sample. The V gene is TRBV7-8, the J gene TRBJ2-1, with D tentatively TRBD1 (7 bases). The CDR3 loop spans 13 amino acids. V lost 5 bases and J lost 8, with 13 bases in between. Germline V gene data show CDR1 as SGHVS and CDR2 as FQNEAQ. The CDR3 region is CASSAGQWYEQFF. The CDR3 bases are TGTGCCAGCAGCGCGGGACAGTGGTATGAGCAGTTCTTC.

The rearrangement uses TRBV13 and TRBJ2-7, with 9 bases matching TRBD1. V lost 3 bases and J lost 4; bases outside the gene matches: 4. Germline CDR1 is PRHDT and CDR2 is FYEKMQ (reference sequence). There are 14 residues in the CDR3. The CDR3 protein is CASSFGTGRYEQYF. CDR3 nucleotide sequence: TGTGCCAGCAGCTTTGGGACAGGGCGATACGAGCAGTACTTC. The variable domain in full, completed from reference TRBV13 and TRBJ2-7, reads AAGVIQSPRHLIKEKRETATLKCYPIPRHDTVYWYQQGPGQDPQFLISFYEKMQSDKGSIPDRFSAQQFSDYHSELNMSSLELGDSALYFCASSFGTGRYEQYFGPGTRLTVT.

The CDR3, as DNA: TGTGCCAGCGGCCCCCGGGGTTTGCCCTACGAGCAGTACTTC. Protein product: CASGPRGLPYEQYF. The V and J genes are TRBV27 and TRBJ2-7; D is perhaps TRBD2 (5 bases). V dropped 8 bases and J dropped 2 bases, with 16 bases sitting between them. CDR3 size: 14 residues. Per the germline V gene, CDR1 is MNHEY and CDR2 is SMNVEV (reference sequence).

The V and J genes are TRBV5-4 and TRBJ2-1; D perhaps matches TRBD1 (6 bases). The V gene's germline CDR1 is SGHNT and CDR2 YYREEE (reference sequence). The CDR3 totals 14 residues. The V end lost 2 bases, the J end lost 1 base, and 7 bases lay between the germline ends. CDR3 nucleotide sequence: TGTGCCAGCAGCTTAGGGGGTTCCTACAATGAGCAGTTCTTC. As protein: CASSLGGSYNEQFF.

The chain joins TRBV7-9 to TRBJ1-2; TRBD1 matches 7 bases. V lost 2 bases and J lost 8; bases outside the gene matches: 5. The CDR3 is 13 residues long. The germline CDR1 and CDR2 sequences are SEHNR and FQNEAQ (reference sequence). CDR3 coding DNA: TGTGCCAGCAGCTTATTATCAGGGGGAGGCTACACCTTC. It codes for CASSLLSGGGYTF.

This chain joins TRBV2 and TRBJ1-1, with TRBD1 as a possible D gene (5 bases). Germline loops: CDR1 SNHLY, CDR2 FYNNEI. This CDR3 has 12 residues. Deletions cut 8 bases from V and 7 bases from J, with 14 bases between. In DNA, the CDR3 is TGTGCCAGCGGGGGGGACTCCCTTGAAGCTTTCTTT. Its translation: CASGGDSLEAFF.

The chain is built from TRBV6-1 and TRBJ2-7; possibly TRBD1 for D (5 bases). The CDR3 contains 15 residues. Trimming left V 1 base short and J 9 bases short, with 19 bases between. The germline CDR1 and CDR2 sequences are MNHNS and SASEGT. As DNA, the CDR3 is TGTGCCAGCAGTGAAGGGGGCACTACGAGACCCTTGCAGTACTTC. Translation: CASSEGGTTRPLQYF.

The rearrangement links TRBV11-2 to TRBJ2-7, with 8 positions matching TRBD2. The CDR3 length is 14 residues. From germline, CDR1 is SGHAT and CDR2 FQNNGV. V lost 0 bases and J lost 2; bases outside the gene matches: 0. The CDR3 DNA reads TGTGCCAGCAGCTTAGAAGCGGGGGCCTACGAGCAGTACTTC. This sequence encodes CASSLEAGAYEQYF.

V is TRBV27 and J is TRBJ2-7, with D possibly matching TRBD1 (6 bases). This CDR3 is 15 amino acids long. The germline V gene encodes CDR1 MNHEY and CDR2 SMNVEV (reference sequence). V was clipped by 1 base and J by 0 bases, with 10 bases between them. CDR3 nucleotides: TGTGCCAGCAGTTTATACAGGGCAAGCTCCTACGAGCAGTACTTC. It translates to CASSLYRASSYEQYF.